The clone carrying this T cell receptor beta chain has only one observation. The data originate from a study of blood T cell repertoires in COVID-19. Study summary: T cells, B-cell-depleted T cells, or PBMCs provided the cDNA or gDNA that served as material.

As originally analysed: Researchers report that nucleated cell counts were estimated from reference gene primer amplification. Generated by immunoSEQ multiplex PCR, the TCRdb table keeps only in-frame clones and is missing some. V, J and clone size are those of that table, while D and trimming were read from the DNA. The repertoire consists of 210,000 or so clones, with 81% occurring once and the leading ten covering approximately 9%. The CDR3 has 11 amino acids. V dropped 6 bases and J dropped 6 bases, with 7 bases sitting between them. Per germline, CDR1 KGHSH and CDR2 LQKENI. Residents of approximately 25 US areas, aged about 18 to 95 years, made up the participants. Cohort allocation depended upon clinical history that participants reported.

The TCR originated in a woman in her fifties or sixties with acute COVID-19. What was sequenced was PBMCs or T cells enriched from blood (not recorded which). The chain employs TRBV18 and TRBJ2-3; D is ambiguous. CDR3 DNA sequence: TGTGCCAGCTCCCCCATGGATACGCAGTATTTT. Translating gives CASSPMDTQYF.